This TCR beta chain was recorded in a study of blood T cell repertoires in COVID-19. Overall study context: Acute and convalescent COVID-19 specimens originated in the United States, Italy and Spain. Sample material is recorded as cDNA or gDNA derived from T cells, B-cell-depleted T cells, or PBMCs.

Original analysis: It was from reference gene primer amplification that nucleated cell counts were estimated. Some clones are missing from TCRdb's copy, which holds only in-frame ones; the method was immunoSEQ multiplex PCR. V and J calls and clone size come straight from that table; D and trimming were deduced from the DNA. The table lists tens of thousands of clones, roughly nine tenths of them singletons, with roughly 15% in the top ten. The length of the CDR3 is 15 residues. Germline V gene sequence: CDR1 SGHVS, CDR2 FNYEAQ. V gave up 0 bases and J gave up 1 base, with 7 bases separating them. The sequencing input was peripheral blood. The V call is TRBV7-6, the J call TRBJ2-1; D unresolved. This clonotype originated in a human donor with active COVID-19. The donor label of this sample is uncertain. The CDR3 DNA reads TGTGCCAGCAGCTTAGCGCGAACTTCCTACAATGAGCAGTTCTTC. It yields the protein CASSLARTSYNEQFF.